This record covers a single TCR beta chain. How the authors handled the data: Estimation of nucleated cell counts was performed using reference gene primer amplification. TCRdb's table, derived via immunoSEQ multiplex PCR, lists solely in-frame clones and lacks some. That table is the source of V, J and clone size, and D and trimming were worked out from the DNA. The table shows 90,000 to 100,000 clones, with approximately 90% occurring only once. Germline V gene sequence: CDR1 SGHRS, CDR2 YFSETQ. The CDR3 is 15 residues long. V was pared by 0 bases and J by 4 bases, with 10 bases between. The data were obtained in a study of blood T cell repertoires in COVID-19. The overall study: COVID-19 samples collected from the United States, Italy and Spain covered acute and convalescent phases. Sample material is recorded as cDNA or gDNA derived from T cells, B-cell-depleted T cells, or PBMCs.

The receptor was derived from a man aged 50 to 60 with acute or convalescent COVID-19. Input material: peripheral blood. This chain links TRBV5-1 with TRBJ1-4; D may be TRBD1 (6 bases). CDR3 sequence reads: CASSLEGVSNEKLFF. DNA of the CDR3: TGCGCCAGCAGCTTGGAGGGGGTTAGTAATGAAAAACTGTTTTTT.